This TCR beta chain was found in a study of beta chain features in type 1 diabetes. General study points: Type 1 diabetes patients had moderately but significantly shorter TCRB CDR3s in all four CD4+ subsets. Compared to healthy donors, patients appeared to have naive, central memory and Treg TCRB repertoires that were more alike.

As every portion of the isolated RNA was reverse transcribed, the sequencing read expressed TCRB transcripts. Profiling relied on immunoSEQ multiplex PCR, and the TCRdb table lists in-frame clones only, not all of them. The sample contains 95,000 to 150,000 clones, about 15% of which appear only once. The germline V gene encodes CDR1 SQVTM and CDR2 ANQGSEA. CDR3 length: 13 amino acids. Sorted CD4+ subsets: naive, central memory, regulatory, stem cell-like memory (CD45RO/CCR7/CD25/CD127/CD95/CD27 panel). Without exception, sorted populations had purity beyond 98%. This clone has more than one count but fewer than ten. Its antigen remains unknown. An end of the junction does not agree with germline; a read error may underlie this.

The sample consisted of central memory CD4+ T cells from blood. This rearrangement joins TRBV29-1 to TRBJ2-7; TRBD1 matches at 7 bases. The TCR originated in a man aged 25-45 years with type 1 diabetes. DNA of the CDR3: TGCAGCGTGGAAGGACAGGACACAGGGGAGCAGTACTTC. It codes for CSVEGQDTGEQYF.